One T cell receptor beta chain is described in this entry. This record belongs to a study of blood T cell repertoires in COVID-19. In germline, CDR1 is MGHDK, CDR2 SYGVNS. This CDR3 is 14 amino acids long. The V segment lost 5 bases and the J segment 5 bases; nucleotides outside the gene matches: 6. Enrolled through a virtual design, the participants were between roughly 18 and 90 years of age and came from about two dozen US areas. Produced via immunoSEQ multiplex PCR; TCRdb's table is partial and in-frame only. The sample includes about 180,000 clones, about 84% of them seen just once. The chain couples TRBV25-1 to TRBJ2-5, with TRBD2 matching over 9 bases. The receptor comes from a woman younger than 45 who had recovered from COVID-19. Sequenced: PBMCs or T cells enriched from blood (not recorded which). The DNA of the CDR3 is TGTGCCAGCAGTTCGGGACTAGCTGTGGAGACCCAGTACTTC. This translates into CASSSGLAVETQYF. Full variable domain (outside the CDR3, taken from reference TRBV25-1 and TRBJ2-5): EADIYQTPRYLVIGTGKKITLECSQTMGHDKMYWYQQDPGMELHLIHYSYGVNSTEKGDLSSESTVSRIRTEHFPLTLESARPSHTSQYLCASSSGLAVETQYFGPGTRLLVL.